A selection of T cell receptor beta chains follows, all from one sample in a study of regulatory T cells in long-lasting Graves disease. TCRdb independently ran MiXCR on the multiplex PCR reads; one entry per CDR3 protein. Seen here are around 360,000 distinct CDR3 sequences, 15% to 20% observed once, and the top ten hold around 20%. The same data also contributed to another study, on T cells in Graves' hyperthyroidism and ophthalmopathy.

The starting material was peripheral blood mononuclear cells (PBMCs), obtained at new diagnosis, from a patient treated with antithyroid drugs. These receptor sequences come from a young woman with Graves disease. CDR3s include the opening cysteine and the closing phenylalanine or tryptophan. Fields, in order: D gene, J gene, V gene, clone size, CDR3 protein. The D gene is left open where the match is weak. Clone size is shown for a subset of rows, as once, few, many or a class of expanded clone.

TRBD2	TRBJ2-7	TRBV20-1	few	CSARHTSGSFIGYEQYF
-	TRBJ2-7	TRBV6-2/TRBV6-3	few	CASSYGGGRSYEQYF
TRBD1	TRBJ2-3	TRBV28	-	CASRKQGITDTQYF
-	TRBJ1-5	TRBV5-1	few	CASSQSPRALSNQPQHF
-	TRBJ1-2	TRBV29-1	-	CSVEDRLEGYTF
TRBD1	TRBJ1-5	TRBV6-5	few	CASSSWDSGNQPQHF
-	TRBJ2-1	TRBV28	-	CASSAPGGNEQFF
-	TRBJ1-2	TRBV6-1	many	CASSEAIYPREGIYGYTF
-	TRBJ1-2	TRBV28	many	CASSLRLGGTNYGYTF
TRBD2	TRBJ2-2	TRBV27	-	CASSLAGEGSGELFF
-	TRBJ1-1	TRBV2	-	CASSMRLTNTEAFF
-	TRBJ1-2	TRBV20-1	many	CSARDHRPVGYGYTF
-	TRBJ1-1	TRBV20-1	many	CSAREGGYRASEAFF
TRBD2	TRBJ2-3	TRBV15	few	CATGLESTDTQYF
-	TRBJ1-5	TRBV6-1	-	CASRLGTDGSQHF
-	TRBJ2-7	TRBV30	many	CAWSVVRGHYEQYF
-	TRBJ2-2	TRBV7-3	-	CASSLMGGGSSGELFF
TRBD2	TRBJ2-7	TRBV20-1	many	CSARAKREVTYEQYF
-	TRBJ2-2	TRBV6-1	many	CASSPGSNTGELFF
-	TRBJ2-2	TRBV10-1	few	CASSAGLNTGELFF
TRBD1	TRBJ2-4	TRBV2	-	CASTLDRVLAKNIQYF
-	TRBJ2-3	TRBV5-1	few	CASSPPDTGGTDTQYF
TRBD2	TRBJ2-1	TRBV7-8	many	CASSLSGGRASEQFF
TRBD2	TRBJ2-5	TRBV6-1	many	CAMGLVDHQETQYF
-	TRBJ1-5	TRBV7-2	-	CASSRGPNNQPQHF
-	TRBJ2-7	TRBV19	many	CASSPVQGATNYYEQYF
-	TRBJ2-3	TRBV6-1	-	CASSRTGVLTDTQYF
-	TRBJ2-3	TRBV7-9	many	CASSLSRLDTQYF
TRBD2	TRBJ2-3	TRBV2	-	CASSGRRTDTQYF
TRBD1	TRBJ2-5	TRBV7-8	-	CASSLPQGAMETQYF
-	TRBJ2-7	TRBV5-1	few	CASSFGGQESSYEQYF
-	TRBJ2-1	TRBV7-2	few	CASSLLPGAGNEQFF
-	TRBJ2-7	TRBV6-1	many	CASQPGWTVSVGSIEQYF
-	TRBJ2-1	TRBV27	few	CASSTPDNEQFF
TRBD2	TRBJ2-3	TRBV7-9	many	CASSLAGLAGVTTDTQYF
-	TRBJ2-5	TRBV12-3/TRBV12-4	many	CASSTKGPLGPKTQYF
-	TRBJ1-5	TRBV6-2/TRBV6-3	few	CASSEQGEQPQHF
-	TRBJ2-3	TRBV28	many	CASSLEGGGTDTQYF
TRBD2	TRBJ2-5	TRBV27	many	CASSQIAGEETQYF
-	TRBJ2-7	TRBV27	many	CASSLSAGLIYEQYF
-	TRBJ2-7	TRBV6-5	many	CASSSPDSYEQYF
-	TRBJ2-7	TRBV3-1	many	CASSPRTVYEQYF
-	TRBJ2-1	TRBV12-3/TRBV12-4	-	CASRDAGNEQFF
TRBD2	TRBJ2-3	TRBV11-2	-	CASSFGLLAGGLTDTQYF
-	TRBJ1-3	TRBV29-1	few	CSVESGQSSGNTIYF
-	TRBJ2-3	TRBV28	many	CASSLSSARRRGDTQYF
TRBD1	TRBJ2-3	TRBV7-8	few	CASGKGAGADTQYF
TRBD1	TRBJ1-6	TRBV2	many	CASRKDRASPLHF
-	TRBJ2-3	TRBV28	many	CATLFKGLRRSWNTDTQYF
-	TRBJ2-2	TRBV2	many	CASSVTVLTFANTGELFF
-	TRBJ2-1	TRBV12-3/TRBV12-4	few	CASSPHPYNEQFF
-	TRBJ1-1	TRBV11-2	many	CASSLDPVYLLNTEAFF
-	TRBJ1-4	TRBV6-2/TRBV6-3	-	CASARGRRFATNEKLFF